This T cell receptor (beta chain) derives from a study of blood T cell repertoires in COVID-19. At the level of the study: Samples came from the United States, Italy and Spain, spanning acute and convalescent COVID-19. Nucleic acid was either cDNA or gDNA, and it came from T cells, B-cell-depleted T cells, or PBMCs.

This CDR3 has 18 amino acids. The V segment lost 3 bases and the J segment 4 bases; nucleotides outside the gene matches: 15. Germline CDR1 and CDR2: SGHRS and YFSETQ. Per the authors' pipeline: Reference gene primer amplification yielded estimated nucleated cell counts. Method: immunoSEQ multiplex PCR; TCRdb's copy keeps in-frame clones and lacks some. From that table come the V and J calls and clone size; the DNA was used to work out D and trimming. The sample carries 20,000 or so clones, about 87% recorded once. The sequenced sample was peripheral blood. V usage is TRBV5-1 and J usage is TRBJ2-3; 9 nucleotides match TRBD2. This TCR was sampled from a human donor in a cohort sampled during active COVID-19. CDR3 DNA: TGCGCCAGCAGCTCGCCCGGTCCAGCGGGAGGTAGGGCAGATACGCAGTATTTT. Amino acids: CASSSPGPAGGRADTQYF.